These 4 T cell receptor beta chains were all obtained from the same sample, sequenced in a study of control samples from healthy donors and cancer patients. The table came from immunoSEQ multiplex PCR; TCRdb's copy has only in-frame clones and leaves some out. In the table there are some 82,000 clones, around 87% of which are singletons. Sequencing was done on a sample of blood. These receptor sequences come from a man aged 45-65 years in good health.

The chain has TRBV7-6 and TRBJ1-2; no clear D. The germline V and J ends were trimmed by 2 bases and 6 bases, with 10 bases remaining between them. This CDR3 has 13 residues. Looked up from germline, CDR1 is SGHVS and CDR2 is FNYEAQ. In DNA, the CDR3 is TGTGCCAGCAGCTTATCCTCACTGGATGGCTACACCTTC. It is translated as CASSLSSLDGYTF.

The V gene is TRBV6-5, the J gene TRBJ1-4; 8 nucleotides agree with TRBD1. Germline-derived CDR1 and CDR2 are MNHEY and SVGAGI. Trimming cost V 11 bases and J 11 bases; bases outside gene matches: 13. The CDR3 runs to 13 residues. The CDR3 reads CAPYSGGFGKLFF. In nucleotides, the CDR3 is TGTGCCCCGTATTCAGGGGGCTTTGGGAAACTGTTTTTT.

The chain recombines TRBV4-2 with TRBJ1-4; tentatively, D is TRBD1 (5 bases). The CDR3 has 14 amino acids. Germline values: CDR1 LGHNA, CDR2 YNFKEQ. Trimming shortened V by 0 bases and J by 8 bases, and 10 bases separated the two germline ends. The CDR3 nucleotides are TGTGCCAGCAGCCAAGAAGGAGAGGGGGAAAAACTGTTTTTT. This gives the protein CASSQEGEGEKLFF.

The chain joins TRBV6-1 to TRBJ2-2; D not resolved. The germline V and J ends were trimmed by 5 bases and 4 bases, with 8 bases remaining between them. Germline V gene sequence: CDR1 MNHNS, CDR2 SASEGT. This CDR3 comprises 13 residues. The CDR3 sequence: CASSYFGTGELFF. CDR3 DNA: TGTGCCAGCAGTTATTTCGGCACCGGGGAGCTGTTTTTT.